This is a list of T cell receptor beta chains from one sample in a study of cytomegalovirus exposure and HLA in healthy donors. Here immunoSEQ multiplex PCR was the method, and the copy in TCRdb shows in-frame clones only, minus some. The table has approximately 97,000 clones, roughly four fifths seen once. The sequencing input was PBMCs. The origin of the receptors is a man aged 35-49 years in good health and CMV-seronegative. Each CDR3 is given with its conserved first and last residue. The D gene is left open where the match is weak. Expanded clones are given a class, and other clones once, few, many or no size at all.

D gene	clone size	V gene	J gene	CDR3 length	CDR3 DNA	CDR3 protein
TRBD1	NA	TRBV5-1	TRBJ1-1	15	TGCGCCAGCAGCCCGAAGTCAGGGGGGAACACTGAAGCTTTCTTT	CASSPKSGGNTEAFF
TRBD1	NA	TRBV30	TRBJ2-5	11	TGTGCCTGGGGACAGGGAGAGACCCAGTACTTC	CAWGQGETQYF
TRBD2	few	TRBV10-3	TRBJ2-5	16	TGTGCCATCAGTGAGGGTAGCGGGGGACCGCAAGAGACCCAGTACTTC	CAISEGSGGPQETQYF
TRBD1	few	TRBV6-1	TRBJ1-1	15	TGTGCCAGCAGACTGGGACAGAGACGGAGCACTGAAGCTTTCTTT	CASRLGQRRSTEAFF
TRBD1	NA	TRBV7-3	TRBJ1-1	15	TGTGCCAGCAGCCCCCGGGGACAGGGGAACACTGAAGCTTTCTTT	CASSPRGQGNTEAFF
NA	NA	TRBV7-6	TRBJ1-2	13	TGTGCCAGCAGCTCGACAGAGACCTCGCGGTACACCTTC	CASSSTETSRYTF
TRBD2	NA	TRBV5-1	TRBJ2-5	17	TGCGCCAGCAGCTCCGCGACTAGCGGGGGGGCCGGGGAGACCCAGTACTTC	CASSSATSGGAGETQYF
TRBD2	NA	TRBV5-1	TRBJ2-2	16	TGCGCCAGCAGCTGGAGTTGGGCGGGGGACACCGGGGAGCTGTTTTTT	CASSWSWAGDTGELFF
NA	NA	TRBV13	TRBJ2-5	15	TGTGCCAGCAGCTTAGGGGCAGGGTTCCAAGAGACCCAGTACTTC	CASSLGAGFQETQYF
TRBD1	NA	TRBV2	TRBJ2-2	13	TGTGCCAGCAGTGTTACAGGGGGCTGGGAGCTGTTTTTT	CASSVTGGWELFF
NA	NA	TRBV6-1	TRBJ1-2	14	TGTGCCAGCAGTCTTCGACAGGCGTTCTATGGCTACACCTTC	CASSLRQAFYGYTF
NA	NA	TRBV2	TRBJ1-1	11	TGTGCCAGCAGGTGGGCTCCTGAAGCTTTCTTT	CASRWAPEAFF
NA	few	TRBV6-5	TRBJ1-4	13	TGTGCCAGGGAAAGGGACTTTCGAGAAAAACTGTTTTTT	CARERDFREKLFF
TRBD1	NA	TRBV5-1	TRBJ2-7	15	TGCGCCAGCAGCGTGGGACAGGGGGGGGCCTACGAGCAGTACTTC	CASSVGQGGAYEQYF
NA	NA	TRBV4-2	TRBJ1-1	14	TGTGCCAGCAGCCACCTTGGTACCGGGGGGATGACTTTCTTT	CASSHLGTGGMTFF
NA	NA	TRBV30	TRBJ1-5	17	TGTGCCTGGAGCAATAATTATTTTAGACAAGGTGGTCAGCCCCAGCATTTT	CAWSNNYFRQGGQPQHF
NA	NA	TRBV4-3	TRBJ2-3	14	TGCGCCAGCAGCCAAGAAACGGGGGAAGATACGCAGTATTTT	CASSQETGEDTQYF
TRBD1	NA	TRBV28	TRBJ2-2	15	TGTGCCAGCAGTGGGGGACAGGGAACCCCCGGGGAGCTGTTTTTT	CASSGGQGTPGELFF
NA	NA	TRBV18	TRBJ2-7	15	TGTGCCAGCTCACCAGCGACGACTTCCACCTACGAGCAGTACTTC	CASSPATTSTYEQYF
TRBD1	NA	TRBV7-9	TRBJ2-7	16	TGTGCCAGCAGCAGTGGCCGCAGGGGGACCTTGTACGAGCAGTACTTC	CASSSGRRGTLYEQYF
TRBD2	NA	TRBV6-5	TRBJ2-3	16	TGTGCCAGCAGTTACTTTCGGGGGGTTGGCACAGATACGCAGTATTTT	CASSYFRGVGTDTQYF
TRBD2	few	TRBV2	TRBJ2-1	15	TGTGCCAGCAGGGAAACTAGCGGGGCCTACAATGAGCAGTTCTTC	CASRETSGAYNEQFF
TRBD1	NA	TRBV11-3	TRBJ1-5	15	TGTGCCAGCCCCAACCCACAGGGGGCCGTTCAGCCCCAGCATTTT	CASPNPQGAVQPQHF
NA	NA	TRBV6-1	TRBJ2-2	11	TGTGCCAGCAGGGAGGCCGGGGAGCTGTTTTTT	CASREAGELFF
NA	NA	TRBV2	TRBJ1-1	17	TGTGCCAGCGTGAAAGGAAGGCAGGTTCCGTGGCAGACTGAAGCTTTCTTT	CASVKGRQVPWQTEAFF
NA	NA	TRBV5-1	TRBJ1-5	14	TGCGCCAGCAGCTTGGGCGATCAAAATCAGCCCCAGCATTTT	CASSLGDQNQPQHF
TRBD2	NA	TRBV7-2	TRBJ2-7	16	TGTGCCAGCAGCTTAGTCACTAGCGGTAGCTCCTACGAGCAGTACTTC	CASSLVTSGSSYEQYF
NA	NA	TRBV7-2	TRBJ2-3	16	TGTGCCAGCAGCTTCTTTGGGGGCCGTGGCACAGATACGCAGTATTTT	CASSFFGGRGTDTQYF
TRBD1	NA	TRBV5-1	TRBJ2-7	17	TGCGCCAGCAGCTTGACCGTCCCGGGACAGGGGGAATACGAGCAGTACTTC	CASSLTVPGQGEYEQYF
TRBD2	NA	TRBV9	TRBJ2-3	16	TGTGCCAGCAGAGGAGCCGGGACTAGCTCATGGGATACGCAGTATTTT	CASRGAGTSSWDTQYF
NA	NA	TRBV18	TRBJ1-3	17	TGTGCCAGCTCACCACGTGAGAACCTGTACTCTGGAAACACCATATATTTT	CASSPRENLYSGNTIYF
NA	few	TRBV19	TRBJ2-1	18	TGTGCCAGTAGTATAGATAGCAAGGGAAGAGGGTCCTACAATGAGCAGTTCTTC	CASSIDSKGRGSYNEQFF
NA	NA	TRBV5-6	TRBJ2-5	12	TGTGCCAGCAGCTTGGATGGCGAGACCCAGTACTTC	CASSLDGETQYF
TRBD1	NA	TRBV7-6	TRBJ2-7	14	TGTGCCAGCAGCCAGAGACAGGGGACGTACGAGCAGTACTTC	CASSQRQGTYEQYF
NA	NA	TRBV7-2	TRBJ2-1	14	TGTGCCAGCAGCTTTTCCGGGAACTCCAATGAGCAGTTCTTC	CASSFSGNSNEQFF
TRBD1	NA	TRBV6-5	TRBJ2-1	16	TGTGCCAGCAGTTACTTAAGAGGGGGCACCTACAATGAGCAGTTCTTC	CASSYLRGGTYNEQFF
NA	NA	TRBV4-2	TRBJ2-1	15	TGTGCCAGCAGCCAAGCAAACTCCGACAGCAGCGAGCAGTTCTTC	CASSQANSDSSEQFF
NA	NA	TRBV5-1	TRBJ1-1	15	TGCGCCAGCAGCTCCGGGGGGGGTCGGGGCACTGAAGCTTTCTTT	CASSSGGGRGTEAFF
NA	NA	TRBV5-4	TRBJ1-1	14	TGTGCCAGCAGCTCTCAGGGGCAAGGCACTGAAGCTTTCTTT	CASSSQGQGTEAFF
NA	few	TRBV7-6	TRBJ1-1	13	TGTGCCAGCAGCCAAGGGGGATGGACTGAAGCTTTCTTT	CASSQGGWTEAFF
TRBD1	NA	TRBV13	TRBJ2-7	14	TGTGCCAGCAGCTTTGGACAGGATTTCTACGAGCAGTACTTC	CASSFGQDFYEQYF
TRBD1	NA	TRBV18	TRBJ2-7	14	TGTGCCAGCTCACCAATGGGACAGTCAGATGAGCAGTACTTC	CASSPMGQSDEQYF
NA	NA	TRBV4-3	TRBJ2-3	14	TGCGCCAGCAGCCAAGTGAGGGACACAGATACGCAGTATTTT	CASSQVRDTDTQYF
TRBD1	few	TRBV6-5	TRBJ1-1	15	TGTGCCAGCAGCCTACGCTCCCCAGGGGGTACTGAAGCTTTCTTT	CASSLRSPGGTEAFF
NA	NA	TRBV7-3	TRBJ2-7	14	TGTGCCAGCAGCATCCTAGGACAGCCCTACGAGCAGTACTTC	CASSILGQPYEQYF
NA	once	TRBV7-6	TRBJ2-7	15	TGTGCCAGCAGCACCGCGGGCGGGGCCGCCTACGAGCAGTACTTC	CASSTAGGAAYEQYF
NA	NA	TRBV28	TRBJ2-7	14	TGTGCCAGCAGTTTAATGTTCAGCTCCTACGAGCAGTACTTC	CASSLMFSSYEQYF
NA	NA	TRBV28	TRBJ1-2	15	TGTGCCAGCAGTTTAAATGGGCTGAACCCCTATGGCTACACCTTC	CASSLNGLNPYGYTF